This is a list of T cell receptor beta chains from one sample in a study of blood T cell repertoires in COVID-19. Sequenced by immunoSEQ multiplex PCR; TCRdb stores in-frame clones only, minus some. The sample contains about 230,000 clones, over 80% of which appear only once. The sample taken for sequencing was peripheral blood. The receptors were gathered from a woman between 65 and 79 years old with active or convalescent COVID-19. CDR3s include the opening cysteine and the closing phenylalanine or tryptophan. D genes are given only for firm matches. Where a row states a size, it is once, few, many or the class of an expanded clone; other rows omit it.

v_call: TRBV7-9; d_call: NA; j_call: TRBJ1-5; clone_size: once; cdr3_nt: TGTGCCAGCAGCCGATGGGTGGGCGAAGTCATGATACCCCAGCATTTT; cdr3_aa: CASSRWVGEVMIPQHF
v_call: TRBV9; d_call: TRBD2; j_call: TRBJ2-2; clone_size: NA; cdr3_nt: TGTGCCAGCAGCGCCCCGTCCGGGGGGGCCATTGTTGGGGAGCTGTTTTTT; cdr3_aa: CASSAPSGGAIVGELFF
v_call: TRBV19; d_call: TRBD2; j_call: TRBJ2-5; clone_size: NA; cdr3_nt: TGTGCCAGTAGTATGGGTGGAGCGGGGGGGAAAGAGACCCAGTACTTC; cdr3_aa: CASSMGGAGGKETQYF
v_call: TRBV5-4; d_call: TRBD1; j_call: TRBJ2-1; clone_size: once; cdr3_nt: TGTGCCAGCAGCCGCCCGGGACAGGGGGATTACAATGAGCAGTTCTTC; cdr3_aa: CASSRPGQGDYNEQFF
v_call: TRBV4-1; d_call: TRBD2; j_call: TRBJ2-1; clone_size: NA; cdr3_nt: TGCGCCAGCAGCCCCTTAGGCGGGAGCTCCTACAATGAGCAGTTCTTC; cdr3_aa: CASSPLGGSSYNEQFF
v_call: TRBV2; d_call: TRBD1; j_call: TRBJ1-6; clone_size: NA; cdr3_nt: TGTGCCAGCAGTCCCCCGGACAGGGCATATAATTCACCCCTCCACTTT; cdr3_aa: CASSPPDRAYNSPLHF
v_call: TRBV7-9; d_call: NA; j_call: TRBJ1-1; clone_size: NA; cdr3_nt: TGTGCCAGCAGCTTATGGGAGGAAACTGAAGCTTTCTTT; cdr3_aa: CASSLWEETEAFF
v_call: TRBV18; d_call: TRBD1; j_call: TRBJ2-7; clone_size: NA; cdr3_nt: TGTGCCAGCTCACACCCCGGGACAGGCCTTGCCTACGAGCAGTACTTC; cdr3_aa: CASSHPGTGLAYEQYF
v_call: TRBV2; d_call: NA; j_call: TRBJ1-5; clone_size: NA; cdr3_nt: TGTGCCAGCAGTGATAGTCCCAGGGTGATGAGGCCCCAGCATTTT; cdr3_aa: CASSDSPRVMRPQHF
v_call: TRBV28; d_call: NA; j_call: TRBJ1-2; clone_size: NA; cdr3_nt: TGTGCCAGCGGTTACCCCGAGACAGGATTCAACTATGGCTACACCTTC; cdr3_aa: CASGYPETGFNYGYTF
v_call: TRBV9; d_call: NA; j_call: TRBJ2-5; clone_size: NA; cdr3_nt: TGTGCCAGCAGCCTTAACCCCCGCGGACAGCAGCAAGAGACCCAGTACTTC; cdr3_aa: CASSLNPRGQQQETQYF
v_call: TRBV9; d_call: NA; j_call: TRBJ1-2; clone_size: few; cdr3_nt: TGTGCCAGCAGCGTAGATTCAGGGTCCAGTGACTATGGCTACACCTTC; cdr3_aa: CASSVDSGSSDYGYTF
v_call: TRBV29-1; d_call: NA; j_call: TRBJ1-2; clone_size: NA; cdr3_nt: TGCAGCGTTGAAGCAGGGGTCTATGGCTACACCTTC; cdr3_aa: CSVEAGVYGYTF
v_call: TRBV28; d_call: NA; j_call: TRBJ1-5; clone_size: NA; cdr3_nt: TGTGCCAGCCTGAGGGGGGGGGATCAGCCCCAGCATTTT; cdr3_aa: CASLRGGDQPQHF
v_call: TRBV19; d_call: TRBD2; j_call: TRBJ2-2; clone_size: NA; cdr3_nt: TGTGCCAGTAGTTTGAGCGGGGGGGCGATGAACACCGGGGAGCTGTTTTTT; cdr3_aa: CASSLSGGAMNTGELFF
v_call: TRBV28; d_call: NA; j_call: TRBJ2-4; clone_size: NA; cdr3_nt: TGTGCCAGCAGTTTCACCACGGGATCATTAGCCAAAAACATTCAGTACTTC; cdr3_aa: CASSFTTGSLAKNIQYF
v_call: TRBV5-5; d_call: NA; j_call: TRBJ1-4; clone_size: once; cdr3_nt: TGTGCCAGCAGGGTTGATCGGGAAAAACTGTTTTTT; cdr3_aa: CASRVDREKLFF
v_call: TRBV5-5; d_call: TRBD2; j_call: TRBJ2-7; clone_size: NA; cdr3_nt: TGTGCCAGCAGCTTGGGGACTAGCAAGGGGTCCACCTACGAGCAGTACTTC; cdr3_aa: CASSLGTSKGSTYEQYF
v_call: TRBV30; d_call: NA; j_call: TRBJ2-1; clone_size: NA; cdr3_nt: TGTGCCTGGAACAGGTACAATGAGCAGTTCTTC; cdr3_aa: CAWNRYNEQFF
v_call: TRBV10-3; d_call: TRBD2; j_call: TRBJ2-3; clone_size: NA; cdr3_nt: TGTGCCATCAAAGCGGGGGGCCTCACAGATACGCAGTATTTT; cdr3_aa: CAIKAGGLTDTQYF
v_call: TRBV25-1; d_call: TRBD1; j_call: TRBJ2-7; clone_size: NA; cdr3_nt: TGTGCCAGCAGTGAATATCCGGGACAGGCAACCTACGAGCAGTACTTC; cdr3_aa: CASSEYPGQATYEQYF
v_call: TRBV4-3; d_call: NA; j_call: TRBJ2-1; clone_size: NA; cdr3_nt: TGCGCCAGCAGCCAAGAAGTAGGAGCCCACTCCTACAATGAGCAGTTCTTC; cdr3_aa: CASSQEVGAHSYNEQFF
v_call: TRBV5-6; d_call: NA; j_call: TRBJ1-3; clone_size: NA; cdr3_nt: TGTGCCAGCACCGCCTTGGACTCGAACTCTGGAAACACCATATATTTT; cdr3_aa: CASTALDSNSGNTIYF
v_call: TRBV3-1/TRBV3-2; d_call: NA; j_call: TRBJ2-5; clone_size: NA; cdr3_nt: TGTGCCAGCAGCCATCAGGGTTCTGGGACCCAGTACTTC; cdr3_aa: CASSHQGSGTQYF
v_call: TRBV3-1/TRBV3-2; d_call: NA; j_call: TRBJ1-3; clone_size: once; cdr3_nt: TGTGCCAGCAGCCATTCCGACAGAGGAAACACCATATATTTT; cdr3_aa: CASSHSDRGNTIYF
v_call: TRBV7-2; d_call: TRBD2; j_call: TRBJ2-1; clone_size: NA; cdr3_nt: TGTGCCAGCAGCCCCGGACTAGCGGTTTACAATGAGCAGTTCTTC; cdr3_aa: CASSPGLAVYNEQFF
v_call: TRBV6-4; d_call: NA; j_call: TRBJ1-1; clone_size: NA; cdr3_nt: TGTGCCAGCAGTGGGACATCCCAAAACACTGAAGCTTTCTTT; cdr3_aa: CASSGTSQNTEAFF
v_call: TRBV5-1; d_call: NA; j_call: TRBJ2-7; clone_size: NA; cdr3_nt: TGCGCCAGCAGCCCTCAGGGGCGAGTCTACGAGCAGTACTTC; cdr3_aa: CASSPQGRVYEQYF
v_call: TRBV30; d_call: NA; j_call: TRBJ2-1; clone_size: NA; cdr3_nt: TGTGCCTGGAGGGAACCGGGGTACAACAATGAGCAGTTCTTC; cdr3_aa: CAWREPGYNNEQFF
v_call: TRBV6-4; d_call: NA; j_call: TRBJ2-1; clone_size: NA; cdr3_nt: TGTGCCAGCAGTGACTCTGCAGGGGTCAATGAGCAGTTCTTC; cdr3_aa: CASSDSAGVNEQFF
v_call: TRBV3-1/TRBV3-2; d_call: NA; j_call: TRBJ2-7; clone_size: NA; cdr3_nt: TGTGCCAGCAGCCCCGGAAGTTGGGAGAGCCACGAGCAGTACTTC; cdr3_aa: CASSPGSWESHEQYF
v_call: TRBV12-3/TRBV12-4; d_call: TRBD2; j_call: TRBJ2-7; clone_size: NA; cdr3_nt: TGTGCCAGTAGCGGGGGGGAGATGTACGAGCAGTACTTC; cdr3_aa: CASSGGEMYEQYF
v_call: TRBV7-9; d_call: NA; j_call: TRBJ2-3; clone_size: NA; cdr3_nt: TGTGCCAGCATCCTCACAGATACGCAGTATTTT; cdr3_aa: CASILTDTQYF
v_call: TRBV19; d_call: TRBD1; j_call: TRBJ1-2; clone_size: NA; cdr3_nt: TGTGCCAGTTGTGACAGGGGGATTGGAGGCTACACCTTC; cdr3_aa: CASCDRGIGGYTF
v_call: TRBV7-3; d_call: NA; j_call: TRBJ2-7; clone_size: few; cdr3_nt: TGTGCCAGCAGCCACGGACATACCTACGAGCAGTACTTC; cdr3_aa: CASSHGHTYEQYF
v_call: TRBV11-2; d_call: NA; j_call: TRBJ1-6; clone_size: NA; cdr3_nt: TGTGCCAGCAGCTTAGTTGGGGAGTATAATTCACCCCTCCACTTT; cdr3_aa: CASSLVGEYNSPLHF
v_call: TRBV6-5; d_call: TRBD2; j_call: TRBJ2-1; clone_size: NA; cdr3_nt: TGTGCCAGCAAAGAACTAGCGGCGCTCAATGAGCAGTTCTTC; cdr3_aa: CASKELAALNEQFF
v_call: TRBV29-1; d_call: TRBD2; j_call: TRBJ2-7; clone_size: NA; cdr3_nt: TGCAGCGGACTAGCGGGAGCGAGCGAGCAGTACTTC; cdr3_aa: CSGLAGASEQYF
v_call: TRBV19; d_call: NA; j_call: TRBJ1-2; clone_size: NA; cdr3_nt: TGTGCCAGTATTGGCCTGCGGGACAACTATGGCTACACCTTC; cdr3_aa: CASIGLRDNYGYTF
v_call: TRBV5-1; d_call: TRBD1; j_call: TRBJ2-1; clone_size: NA; cdr3_nt: TGCGCCAGCAGCCGAATAACTACAGGGGTCCCCTACAATGAGCAGTTCTTC; cdr3_aa: CASSRITTGVPYNEQFF
v_call: TRBV28; d_call: NA; j_call: TRBJ2-3; clone_size: NA; cdr3_nt: TGTGCCAGCAGTCCCTACTATATCAGACTATCGGGCACAGATACGCAGTATTTT; cdr3_aa: CASSPYYIRLSGTDTQYF
v_call: TRBV4-2; d_call: NA; j_call: TRBJ1-3; clone_size: NA; cdr3_nt: TGTGCCAGCAGCCAAGAATCGGACTTCTACTCTGGAAACACCATATATTTT; cdr3_aa: CASSQESDFYSGNTIYF
v_call: TRBV5-5; d_call: TRBD1; j_call: TRBJ2-1; clone_size: NA; cdr3_nt: TGTGCCAGCAGCTTGGGGACAGGGTACAATGAGCAGTTCTTC; cdr3_aa: CASSLGTGYNEQFF
v_call: TRBV5-1; d_call: NA; j_call: TRBJ1-2; clone_size: once; cdr3_nt: TGCGCCAGCAGCGGTGGGAGTATAAATGGTTATGGCTACACCTTC; cdr3_aa: CASSGGSINGYGYTF
v_call: TRBV7-6; d_call: NA; j_call: TRBJ1-4; clone_size: NA; cdr3_nt: TGTGCCAGCAGCTCATCCTCCCGGGGGAGTAATGAAAAACTGTTTTTT; cdr3_aa: CASSSSSRGSNEKLFF
v_call: TRBV2; d_call: NA; j_call: TRBJ2-3; clone_size: NA; cdr3_nt: TGTGCCAGCAGTGAAGAGCGGGTCCCAGATACGCAGTATTTT; cdr3_aa: CASSEERVPDTQYF
v_call: TRBV20-1; d_call: NA; j_call: TRBJ2-7; clone_size: NA; cdr3_nt: TGCAGTGCTAAACTAGTAATTCAGTACTTC; cdr3_aa: CSAKLVIQYF
v_call: TRBV2; d_call: NA; j_call: TRBJ1-1; clone_size: NA; cdr3_nt: TGTGCCAGCAGTGTGTCCCCCTTAGAGGGAGCTTTCTTT; cdr3_aa: CASSVSPLEGAFF
v_call: TRBV9; d_call: TRBD1; j_call: TRBJ2-6; clone_size: NA; cdr3_nt: TGTGCCAGCAGCTTGACGACGGGACAGGGAGGCTCTGGGGCCAACGTCCTGACTTTC; cdr3_aa: CASSLTTGQGGSGANVLTF
v_call: TRBV9; d_call: NA; j_call: TRBJ2-1; clone_size: NA; cdr3_nt: TGTGCCAGCAGCGTAGATTTTTTAAGCGGTGAGCAGTTCTTC; cdr3_aa: CASSVDFLSGEQFF